Listed below are T cell receptor beta chains from one sample, sequenced in a study of blood T cells in healthy people across ages. One entry per CDR3 protein, called by TCRdb with MiXCR from the 5' RACE reads. The sample consists of fewer than 2,000,000 distinct CDR3 sequences, roughly 30% of them appearing once. Sequencing was performed on blood. These receptors all stem from a woman younger than 45 in good health. Both conserved end residues are part of each CDR3. A D gene is named only where the DNA matches it firmly. Clone sizes are given selectively: once, few, many, or a class where the clone is expanded.

d_gene	v_gene	abundance	j_gene	CDR3aa	CDR3nt
NA	TRBV7-2	NA	TRBJ2-7	CASRLVSSYEQYF	TGTGCCAGCAGGCTAGTCAGCTCCTACGAGCAGTACTTC
NA	TRBV27	NA	TRBJ2-7	CASSREQGHSYEQYF	TGTGCCAGCAGTCGGGAGCAGGGGCACTCCTACGAGCAGTACTTC
NA	TRBV18	NA	TRBJ2-7	CASSPEETYEQYF	TGTGCCAGCTCACCGGAGGAGACCTACGAGCAGTACTTC
TRBD2	TRBV20-1	few	TRBJ2-7	CSPSPVAGESYEQYF	TGCAGTCCGTCCCCAGTGGCGGGAGAGTCCTACGAGCAGTACTTC
NA	TRBV12-5	NA	TRBJ2-3	CASARDGRDTDTQYF	TGTGCTAGTGCCAGGGACGGCCGAGACACAGATACGCAGTATTTT
TRBD1	TRBV11-1	NA	TRBJ2-3	CAGSTGTGRTDTQYF	TGTGCCGGCAGCACGGGGACAGGGCGGACAGATACGCAGTATTTT
NA	TRBV6-1	few	TRBJ1-4	CASINVGTPNEKLFF	TGTGCCAGCATTAATGTCGGCACTCCTAATGAAAAACTGTTTTTT
NA	TRBV4-1	NA	TRBJ2-1	CASSLTWTSYNEPFF	TGCGCCAGCAGCCTCACTTGGACGAGTTACAATGAGCCGTTCTTC
NA	TRBV7-9	NA	TRBJ2-1	CASSSDRTDYNEQFF	TGTGCCAGCAGCTCTGACCGGACTGACTACAATGAGCAGTTCTTC
TRBD1	TRBV28	NA	TRBJ1-2	CASSAPGTGLNYGYTF	TGTGCCAGCAGCGCACCCGGGACAGGGTTGAATTATGGCTACACCTTC
NA	TRBV6-4	few	TRBJ2-7	CDSSDSEGVIYEQYF	TGTGACAGCAGTGACTCGGAGGGGGTCATCTACGAGCAGTACTTC
NA	TRBV5-1	NA	TRBJ2-3	CASRPLSGRFTDTQYF	TGCGCCAGCAGACCACTCTCGGGCCGATTCACAGATACGCAGTATTTT
NA	TRBV20-1	NA	TRBJ2-7	CSAPGGGPYEQYF	TGCAGTGCTCCGGGGGGCGGACCCTACGAGCAGTACTTC
NA	TRBV12-3/TRBV12-4	many	TRBJ2-7	CASSQGRNYEQYF	TGCGCCAGCAGCCAAGGACGGAACTACGAGCAGTACTTC
NA	TRBV7-2	NA	TRBJ1-1	CASHLWGATEAFF	TGTGCCAGTCACCTGTGGGGGGCCACTGAAGCTTTCTTT
NA	TRBV5-5	many	TRBJ2-1	CASSLPRTYNEQFF	TGTGCCAGCAGCTTACCCAGGACCTACAATGAGCAGTTCTTC